The rows below give T cell receptor beta chains drawn from one sample of a study of long-term antiretroviral therapy in people with HIV. Some clones are missing from TCRdb's copy, which holds only in-frame ones; the method was immunoSEQ multiplex PCR. The sample lists fewer than 25,000 clones, approximately 90% seen once, with roughly 3.6% in the top ten. The sequences come from unsorted PBMCs, collected 2.3 years after starting antiretroviral therapy. These receptors were obtained from a man aged 55 to 70 with HIV. Both conserved end residues are part of each CDR3. D genes are given only for firm matches. Size is omitted from some rows. Given values are once, few, many or a class for expanded clones.

v_call: TRBV9; d_call: .; j_call: TRBJ1-6; clone_size: .; cdr3_nt: TGTGCCAGCAGCCCGAAGGGTATAGGTAATTCACCCCTCCACTTT; cdr3_aa: CASSPKGIGNSPLHF
v_call: TRBV7-9; d_call: .; j_call: TRBJ2-5; clone_size: .; cdr3_nt: TGTGCCAGCAGCCTGAGTGGGGGGCTAGGAGAGACCCAGTACTTC; cdr3_aa: CASSLSGGLGETQYF
v_call: TRBV5-8; d_call: TRBD1; j_call: TRBJ2-7; clone_size: .; cdr3_nt: TGTGCCAGCAGCTTGATTGGGACAGGGGAGTCCTACGAGCAGTACTTC; cdr3_aa: CASSLIGTGESYEQYF
v_call: TRBV6-6; d_call: .; j_call: TRBJ2-7; clone_size: .; cdr3_nt: TGTGCCAGCAGTTGGGCCCCGTTCTACGAGCAGTACTTC; cdr3_aa: CASSWAPFYEQYF
v_call: TRBV29-1; d_call: .; j_call: TRBJ1-5; clone_size: .; cdr3_nt: TGCAGCGTTGAGTTAGCGGAGTACAGCAATCAGCCCCAGCATTTT; cdr3_aa: CSVELAEYSNQPQHF
v_call: TRBV6-5; d_call: TRBD1; j_call: TRBJ1-2; clone_size: .; cdr3_nt: TGTGCCAGCAGCAAGGGACAGTCAATATATGGCTACACCTTC; cdr3_aa: CASSKGQSIYGYTF
v_call: TRBV7-2; d_call: .; j_call: TRBJ1-2; clone_size: .; cdr3_nt: TGTGCCAGCAGTCTCGGGGGAAACTATGGCTACACCTTC; cdr3_aa: CASSLGGNYGYTF
v_call: TRBV7-9; d_call: .; j_call: TRBJ1-5; clone_size: .; cdr3_nt: TGTGCCAGCAGCTTAAGCGACAGAAATCAGCCCCAGCATTTT; cdr3_aa: CASSLSDRNQPQHF
v_call: TRBV5-1; d_call: .; j_call: TRBJ2-5; clone_size: .; cdr3_nt: TGCGCCAGCAGCCATGAAGAGACCCAGTACTTC; cdr3_aa: CASSHEETQYF
v_call: TRBV9; d_call: .; j_call: TRBJ2-5; clone_size: medium-sized; cdr3_nt: TGTGCCAGCAGCGTAGTAGGAGACCAATACCGAGAGACCCAGTACTTC; cdr3_aa: CASSVVGDQYRETQYF
v_call: TRBV30; d_call: .; j_call: TRBJ1-2; clone_size: .; cdr3_nt: TGTGCCTGGGCCTCTACCGCAAACTATGGCTACACCTTC; cdr3_aa: CAWASTANYGYTF
v_call: TRBV7-2; d_call: .; j_call: TRBJ1-2; clone_size: .; cdr3_nt: TGTGCCAGCGTTTGGGGGGGCGCGGTCTATGGCTACACCTTC; cdr3_aa: CASVWGGAVYGYTF
v_call: TRBV27; d_call: .; j_call: TRBJ1-4; clone_size: .; cdr3_nt: TGTGCCAGCAGCTCGCAGGGGATTCGGTCTAATGAAAAACTGTTTTTT; cdr3_aa: CASSSQGIRSNEKLFF
v_call: TRBV29-1; d_call: TRBD2; j_call: TRBJ2-6; clone_size: .; cdr3_nt: TGCAGCGTACGGGGAGGGGCCTCTGGGGCCAACGTCCTGACTTTC; cdr3_aa: CSVRGGASGANVLTF
v_call: TRBV28; d_call: .; j_call: TRBJ1-6; clone_size: .; cdr3_nt: TGTGCCGGGCCGGTCATTGGGTTGGGCTCACCCCTCCACTTT; cdr3_aa: CAGPVIGLGSPLHF
v_call: TRBV7-7; d_call: .; j_call: TRBJ2-1; clone_size: .; cdr3_nt: TGTGCTAGCAGCCCTCTATCCGGGTCCCCCTCGGGTGAGCAGTTCTTC; cdr3_aa: CASSPLSGSPSGEQFF
v_call: TRBV19; d_call: .; j_call: TRBJ1-1; clone_size: .; cdr3_nt: TGTGCCAGTTTACCCACTGTTAGGTTTCGGGGGGCTGGCCGGAACACTGAAGCTTTCTTT; cdr3_aa: CASLPTVRFRGAGRNTEAFF
v_call: TRBV19; d_call: .; j_call: TRBJ1-2; clone_size: few; cdr3_nt: TGTGCCAGTATCCCTGGCGTAGGGGAAGGTAACTATGGCTACACCTTC; cdr3_aa: CASIPGVGEGNYGYTF
v_call: TRBV2; d_call: TRBD2; j_call: TRBJ2-7; clone_size: .; cdr3_nt: TGTGCCAGCCGACGGACTAGCGGTACCTACGAGCAGTACTTC; cdr3_aa: CASRRTSGTYEQYF
v_call: TRBV15; d_call: .; j_call: TRBJ1-2; clone_size: .; cdr3_nt: TGTGCCACCCGGGTGGGGGCGTCCTCAGAATATTCTAACTATGGCTACACCTTC; cdr3_aa: CATRVGASSEYSNYGYTF
v_call: TRBV11-2; d_call: .; j_call: TRBJ1-3; clone_size: .; cdr3_nt: TGTGCCAGCGGATTACCTTACGGGCTGGATCCTGGAAACACCATATATTTT; cdr3_aa: CASGLPYGLDPGNTIYF
v_call: TRBV5-5; d_call: TRBD2; j_call: TRBJ2-7; clone_size: .; cdr3_nt: TGTGCCAGCAGCCTAAGCGGGAACTACGAGCAGTACTTC; cdr3_aa: CASSLSGNYEQYF
v_call: TRBV29-1; d_call: TRBD2; j_call: TRBJ2-1; clone_size: .; cdr3_nt: TGCAGCGTTGAATTGCCGGGACTAGCGTCCTACAATGAGCAGTTCTTC; cdr3_aa: CSVELPGLASYNEQFF
v_call: TRBV7-3; d_call: .; j_call: TRBJ2-5; clone_size: .; cdr3_nt: TGTGCCAGCAGCCTAACCGGGCCTCAAGAGACCCAGTACTTC; cdr3_aa: CASSLTGPQETQYF
v_call: TRBV7-7; d_call: TRBD2; j_call: TRBJ2-1; clone_size: .; cdr3_nt: TGTGCCAGCAGCGACACTAGCGGGATTAGTGAGCAGTTCTTC; cdr3_aa: CASSDTSGISEQFF
v_call: TRBV25-1; d_call: .; j_call: TRBJ2-3; clone_size: .; cdr3_nt: TGTGCCAGCAGTGAAGCTAGAAGAGATACGCAGTATTTT; cdr3_aa: CASSEARRDTQYF
v_call: TRBV5-4; d_call: TRBD1; j_call: TRBJ2-7; clone_size: .; cdr3_nt: TGTGCCAGCAGCTTGGGGACAGGGGGCTACGAGCAGTACTTC; cdr3_aa: CASSLGTGGYEQYF
v_call: TRBV19; d_call: TRBD1; j_call: TRBJ1-5; clone_size: .; cdr3_nt: TGTGCCAGTAGTATAGAGTACCAGGGGGTTCAGCCCCAGCATTTT; cdr3_aa: CASSIEYQGVQPQHF
v_call: TRBV6-4; d_call: .; j_call: TRBJ2-3; clone_size: .; cdr3_nt: TGTGCCAGCAGTGACAGGGCTGAAACAGATACGCAGTATTTT; cdr3_aa: CASSDRAETDTQYF
v_call: TRBV18; d_call: .; j_call: TRBJ2-2; clone_size: once; cdr3_nt: TGTGCCAGCTCACCCAGAACCGACAGGCTTAACACCGGGGAGCTGTTTTTT; cdr3_aa: CASSPRTDRLNTGELFF
v_call: TRBV19; d_call: .; j_call: TRBJ2-1; clone_size: .; cdr3_nt: TGTGCCAGCGGACTCCCCAGCGGAACCTACAATGAGCAGTTCTTC; cdr3_aa: CASGLPSGTYNEQFF
v_call: TRBV5-6; d_call: .; j_call: TRBJ2-5; clone_size: .; cdr3_nt: TGTGCCAGCAGCTCCGGGCCAGGGTCGGAGACCCAGTACTTC; cdr3_aa: CASSSGPGSETQYF